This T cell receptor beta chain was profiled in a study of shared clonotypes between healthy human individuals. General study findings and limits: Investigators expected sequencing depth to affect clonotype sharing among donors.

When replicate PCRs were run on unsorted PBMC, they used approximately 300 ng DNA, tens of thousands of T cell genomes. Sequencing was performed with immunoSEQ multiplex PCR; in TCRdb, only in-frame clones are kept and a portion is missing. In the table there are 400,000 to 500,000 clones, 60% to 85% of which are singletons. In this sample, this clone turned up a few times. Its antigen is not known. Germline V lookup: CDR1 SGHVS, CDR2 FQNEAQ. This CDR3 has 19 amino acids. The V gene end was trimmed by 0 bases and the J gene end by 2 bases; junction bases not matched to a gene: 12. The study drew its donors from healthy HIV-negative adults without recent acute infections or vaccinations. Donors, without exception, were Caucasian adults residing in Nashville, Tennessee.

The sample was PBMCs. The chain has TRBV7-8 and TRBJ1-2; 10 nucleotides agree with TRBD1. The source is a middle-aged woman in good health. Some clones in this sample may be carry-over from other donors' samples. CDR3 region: CASSLAEDPGQGINYGYTF. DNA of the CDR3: TGTGCCAGCAGCTTAGCAGAAGATCCGGGACAGGGGATCAACTATGGCTACACCTTC. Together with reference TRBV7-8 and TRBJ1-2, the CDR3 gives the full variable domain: GAGVSQSPRYKVAKRGQDVALRCDPISGHVSLFWYQQALGQGPEFLTYFQNEAQLDKSGLPSDRFFAERPEGSVSTLKIQRTQQEDSAVYLCASSLAEDPGQGINYGYTFGSGTRLTVV.